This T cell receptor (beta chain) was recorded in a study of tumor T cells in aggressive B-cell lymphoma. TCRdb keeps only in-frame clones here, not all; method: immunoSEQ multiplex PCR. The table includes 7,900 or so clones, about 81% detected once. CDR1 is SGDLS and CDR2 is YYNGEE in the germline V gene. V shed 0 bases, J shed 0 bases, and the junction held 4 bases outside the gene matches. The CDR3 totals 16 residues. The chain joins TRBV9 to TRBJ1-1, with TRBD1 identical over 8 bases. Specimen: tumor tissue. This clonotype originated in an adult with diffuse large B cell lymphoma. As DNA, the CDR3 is TGTGCCAGCAGCGTAGCATCAGGGGGCTTGAACACTGAAGCTTTCTTT. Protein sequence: CASSVASGGLNTEAFF.